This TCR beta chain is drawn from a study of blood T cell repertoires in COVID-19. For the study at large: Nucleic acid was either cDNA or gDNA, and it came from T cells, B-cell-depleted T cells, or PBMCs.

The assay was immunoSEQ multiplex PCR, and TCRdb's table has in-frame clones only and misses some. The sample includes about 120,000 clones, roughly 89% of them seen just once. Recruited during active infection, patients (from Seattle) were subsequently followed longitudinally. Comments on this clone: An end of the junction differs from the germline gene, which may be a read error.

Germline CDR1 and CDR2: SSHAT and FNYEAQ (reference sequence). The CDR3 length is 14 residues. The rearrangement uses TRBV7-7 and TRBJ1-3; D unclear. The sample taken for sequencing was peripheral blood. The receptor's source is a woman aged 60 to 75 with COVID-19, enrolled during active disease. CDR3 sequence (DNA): TGTGCTAGCAGCCCTTCACCGACAGGAAACACCATATATTTT. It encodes CASSPSPTGNTIYF.